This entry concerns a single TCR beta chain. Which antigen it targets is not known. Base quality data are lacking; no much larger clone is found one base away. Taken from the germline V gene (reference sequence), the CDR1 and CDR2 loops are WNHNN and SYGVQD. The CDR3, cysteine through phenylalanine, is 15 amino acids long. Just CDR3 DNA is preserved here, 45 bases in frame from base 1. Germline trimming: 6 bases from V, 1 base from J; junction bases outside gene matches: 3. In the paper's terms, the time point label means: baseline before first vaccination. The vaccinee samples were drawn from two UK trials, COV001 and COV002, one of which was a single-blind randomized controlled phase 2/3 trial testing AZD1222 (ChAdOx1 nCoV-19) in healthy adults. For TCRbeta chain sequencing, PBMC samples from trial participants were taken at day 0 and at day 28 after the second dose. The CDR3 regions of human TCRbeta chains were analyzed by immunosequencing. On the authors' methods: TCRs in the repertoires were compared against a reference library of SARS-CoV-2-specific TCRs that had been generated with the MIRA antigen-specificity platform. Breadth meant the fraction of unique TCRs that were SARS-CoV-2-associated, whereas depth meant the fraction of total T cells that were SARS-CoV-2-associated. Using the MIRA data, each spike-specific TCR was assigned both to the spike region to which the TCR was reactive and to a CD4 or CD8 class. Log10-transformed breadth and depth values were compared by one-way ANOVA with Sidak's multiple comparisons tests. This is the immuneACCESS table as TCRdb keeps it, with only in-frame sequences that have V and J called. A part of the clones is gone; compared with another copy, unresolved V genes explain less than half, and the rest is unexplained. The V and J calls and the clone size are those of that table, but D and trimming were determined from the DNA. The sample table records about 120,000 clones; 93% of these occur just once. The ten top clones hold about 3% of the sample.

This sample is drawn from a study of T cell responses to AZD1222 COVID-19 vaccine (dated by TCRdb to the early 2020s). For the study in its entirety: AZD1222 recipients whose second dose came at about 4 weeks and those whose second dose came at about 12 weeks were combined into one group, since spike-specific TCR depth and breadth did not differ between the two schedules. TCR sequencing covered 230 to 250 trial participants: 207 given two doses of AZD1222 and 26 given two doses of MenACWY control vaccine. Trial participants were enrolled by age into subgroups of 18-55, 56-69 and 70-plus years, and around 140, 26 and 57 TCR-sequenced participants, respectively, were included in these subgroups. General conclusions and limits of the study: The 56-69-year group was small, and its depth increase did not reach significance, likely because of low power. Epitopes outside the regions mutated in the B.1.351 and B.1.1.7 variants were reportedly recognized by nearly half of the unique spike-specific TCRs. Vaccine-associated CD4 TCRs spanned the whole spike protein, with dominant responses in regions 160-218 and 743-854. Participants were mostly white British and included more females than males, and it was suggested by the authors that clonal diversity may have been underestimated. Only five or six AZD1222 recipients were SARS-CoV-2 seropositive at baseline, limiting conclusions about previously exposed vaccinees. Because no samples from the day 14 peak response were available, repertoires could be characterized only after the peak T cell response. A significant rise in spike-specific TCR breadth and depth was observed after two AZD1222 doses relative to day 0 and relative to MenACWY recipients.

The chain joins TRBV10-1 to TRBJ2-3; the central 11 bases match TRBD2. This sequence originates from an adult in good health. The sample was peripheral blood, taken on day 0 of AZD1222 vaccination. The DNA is TGCGCCAGCAGCGCGGGACTAGCGGGCACAGATACGCAGTATTTT. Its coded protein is CASSAGLAGTDTQYF.